These 28 T cell receptor beta chains were all obtained from the same sample, sequenced in a study of OX40 agonist ivuxolimab in advanced cancers. Clones were sequenced by immunoSEQ multiplex PCR, and TCRdb holds only the in-frame ones, with some missing. The repertoire includes about 140,000 clones, approximately 94% of them detected once, and roughly 0.94% sits in the top ten. Sequences were derived from CD4+ or CD8+ T cells sorted from blood, sampled in a trial of the OX40 agonist ivuxolimab. The receptor source for this set is an adult with an advanced solid tumor such as melanoma, head and neck, liver or kidney cancer.

The genes are TRBV29-1 and TRBJ1-1; tentative D call: TRBD1 (5 bases). CDR3 length: 12 amino acids. The V end lost 3 bases, the J end lost 1 base, and 6 bases lay between the germline ends. The germline V gene has CDR1 SQVTM and CDR2 ANQGSEA. The CDR3, as DNA: TGCAGCGTTGATGGGGGGAACACTGAAGCTTTCTTT. Encoded protein: CSVDGGNTEAFF.

The chain is built from TRBV28 and TRBJ2-7, with unresolved D. V lost 6 bases and J lost 7, with 25 bases in between. This CDR3 is 16 amino acids long. Germline CDR1 reads MDHEN; CDR2 reads SYDVKM. The CDR3 nucleotides read TGTGCCAGCAGCCAACCCGGGCTCCAGGTAGCCGTGGAGCAGTACTTC. It yields the protein CASSQPGLQVAVEQYF.

This clone occurred once. This chain connects TRBV5-1 to TRBJ1-2; no clear D gene. This CDR3 region has 12 residues. Per the germline V gene, CDR1 is SGHRS and CDR2 is YFSETQ. Trimming shortened V by 4 bases and J by 4 bases, and 8 bases separated the two germline ends. CDR3 nucleotides: TGCGCCAGCAGCACCGATTTCTATGGCTACACCTTC. It encodes CASSTDFYGYTF.

The rearrangement links TRBV6-5 to TRBJ2-3, with TRBD2 matching 10 bases. The CDR3 sequence is 15 residues long. Germline V gene sequence: CDR1 MNHEY, CDR2 SVGAGI. The V gene end was trimmed by 6 bases and the J gene end by 7 bases; junction bases not matched to a gene: 10. This CDR3 is CASRGSGGTGHTQYF. The CDR3, as DNA: TGTGCCAGCAGGGGTAGCGGGGGGACCGGGCATACGCAGTATTTT.

The rearrangement links TRBV19 to TRBJ2-1, with 8 nucleotides matching TRBD2. This CDR3 has 15 residues. Per the germline V gene, CDR1 is LNHDA and CDR2 is SQIVND (reference sequence). Trimming at V came to 6 bases and at J to 5 bases, leaving 9 bases not matched to a gene. The CDR3 DNA follows: TGTGCCAGTAGGGTTAGCGGGGCCCCCAACAATGAGCAGTTCTTC. Amino acid sequence: CASRVSGAPNNEQFF. Together with reference TRBV19 and TRBJ2-1, the CDR3 gives the full variable domain: DGGITQSPKYLFRKEGQNVTLSCEQNLNHDAMYWYRQDPGQGLRLIYYSQIVNDFQKGDIAEGYSVSREKKESFPLTVTSAQKNPTAFYLCASRVSGAPNNEQFFGPGTRLTVL.

In nucleotides, the CDR3 is TGTGCCAGCGCTTTAGGGTCGGGCGAGCAGTACTTC. Translated: CASALGSGEQYF. The rearrangement uses TRBV6-1 and TRBJ2-7; no firm D call. The V and J ends lost 8 bases and 6 bases respectively, with 14 bases between them. The CDR3 is 12 amino acids. Per the germline V gene, CDR1 is MNHNS and CDR2 is SASEGT.

The chain recombines TRBV19 with TRBJ1-2; unclear D gene. Deletions cut 6 bases from V and 3 bases from J, with 11 bases between. The CDR3 extends over 13 amino acids. Germline V gene sequence: CDR1 LNHDA, CDR2 SQIVND (reference sequence). In DNA form, the CDR3 reads TGTGCCAGTAGCAGGAACGGAGACTATGGCTACACCTTC. Translation gives CASSRNGDYGYTF.

The V and J genes are TRBV7-8 and TRBJ1-1; a weak D match, TRBD1 (6 bases). From germline, CDR1 is SGHVS and CDR2 FQNEAQ. CDR3 length: 15 amino acids. V was clipped by 5 bases and J by 1 base, with 14 bases between them. As DNA, the CDR3 is TGTGCCAGCAGCAAGGGGCACAGGGAGAACACTGAAGCTTTCTTT. It encodes CASSKGHRENTEAFF. Using reference TRBV7-8 and TRBJ1-1 for the parts outside the CDR3, the full variable domain is GAGVSQSPRYKVAKRGQDVALRCDPISGHVSLFWYQQALGQGPEFLTYFQNEAQLDKSGLPSDRFFAERPEGSVSTLKIQRTQQEDSAVYLCASSKGHRENTEAFFGQGTRLTVV.

V and J are TRBV11-2 and TRBJ2-7; 11 bases are a match to TRBD1. This CDR3 comprises 14 residues. Unmatched junction bases numbered 2, after V lost 4 bases and J lost 3 bases. The germline gives CDR1 SGHAT, CDR2 FQNNGV. The CDR3 bases are TGTGCCAGCAGCTCCGGGACAGGGGGCTACGAGCAGTACTTC. This translates into CASSSGTGGYEQYF.

The V gene is TRBV11-2, the J gene TRBJ2-7; possibly TRBD2 for D (5 bases). The ends were cut back, 6 bases at V and 0 bases at J, with 9 bases in the middle. Germline loops: CDR1 SGHAT, CDR2 FQNNGV. This CDR3 is 13 amino acids long. CDR3 in DNA: TGTGCCAGCAGTCTTCGGGACTCCTACGAGCAGTACTTC. It encodes CASSLRDSYEQYF.

The rearrangement joins TRBV19 to TRBJ2-7; no definite D call. Trimming cost V 5 bases and J 11 bases, with 13 bases left between them. The CDR3 runs to 11 residues. Germline V gene lookup returns CDR1 LNHDA and CDR2 SQIVND (reference sequence). Here the CDR3 reads CASSDLVREYF. The CDR3 nucleotides read TGTGCCAGTAGTGACCTGGTTCGGGAGTACTTC.

This chain connects TRBV30 to TRBJ1-5, with D possibly being TRBD1 (5 bases). Trimming took off 1 base at V and 5 bases at J, with 9 bases between the two ends. Germline values: CDR1 GTSNPN, CDR2 SVGIG (reference sequence). CDR3 length: 13 residues. CDR3 sequence: CAWSARDYQPQHF. The CDR3 nucleotides are TGTGCCTGGAGTGCCAGGGATTATCAGCCCCAGCATTTT.

This clone has just a few counts. The chain is built from TRBV6-1 and TRBJ1-1, with D possibly TRBD1 on 6 matching bases. CDR3 length: 13 amino acids. V lost 1 base and J lost 11, with 14 bases in between. The germline V gene encodes CDR1 MNHNS and CDR2 SASEGT. In nucleotides, the CDR3 is TGTGCCAGCAGTGAAGGCCCGGACAGTGAGGCTTTCTTT. This encodes CASSEGPDSEAFF.

The chain combines TRBV5-6 with TRBJ1-1; TRBD1 might be the D (5 bases). The V end was cut by 0 bases, the J end by 1 base, with 7 bases between. This CDR3 is 14 amino acids long. Germline V CDR1 and CDR2: SGHDT, YYEEEE. CDR3 sequence reads: CASSLGGWNTEAFF. The CDR3 DNA is TGTGCCAGCAGCTTGGGGGGGTGGAACACTGAAGCTTTCTTT. The full variable domain, with the rest looked up from reference TRBV5-6 and TRBJ1-1, is DAGVTQSPTHLIKTRGQQVTLRCSPKSGHDTVSWYQQALGQGPQFIFQYYEEEERQRGNFPDRFSGHQFPNYSSELNVNALLLGDSALYLCASSLGGWNTEAFFGQGTRLTVV.

The chain uses TRBV19 and TRBJ2-6; 16 nucleotides match TRBD2. This CDR3 spans 19 amino acids. J gave up 2 bases and V 10 bases, and 11 bases lay outside the gene matches. Germline CDR1 is LNHDA and CDR2 is SQIVND (reference sequence). The CDR3 DNA reads as TGTGCCACTGGGACTAGCGGGAGGGGTTTAACGGCTGGGGCCAACGTCCTGACTTTC. Amino acids: CATGTSGRGLTAGANVLTF.

V usage is TRBV12-5 and J usage is TRBJ2-7; possible D gene TRBD1, 6 bases. Germline CDR1 LGHNT, CDR2 FRNRAP. CDR3 length: 14 residues. Between the trimmed V and J ends, which lost 0 bases and 9 bases, there was a span of 15 bases. CDR3 amino acids: CASGLVRRGFVQYF. The CDR3 nucleotides are TGTGCTAGTGGTTTGGTACGTAGGGGGTTCGTGCAGTACTTC.

V usage is TRBV5-1 and J usage is TRBJ1-3; TRBD1 matches at 8 bases. After removal of 3 bases from V and 4 bases from J, the junction contained 3 bases not matched to a gene. Germline loops: CDR1 SGHRS, CDR2 YFSETQ. The CDR3 consists of 14 residues. This chain's CDR3 is CASSSGQGGNTIYF. The CDR3 DNA follows: TGCGCCAGCAGCTCCGGACAGGGAGGAAACACCATATATTTT.

This clone has a single count. The V call is TRBV20-1, the J call TRBJ2-3, with D hard to call. Germline assignment: CDR1 DFQATT and CDR2 SNEGSKA (reference sequence). The germline V and J ends were trimmed by 8 bases and 14 bases, with 20 bases remaining between them. This CDR3 comprises 11 residues. CDR3: CSPQLGYQGYF. The DNA for the CDR3 is TGCAGTCCGCAGCTAGGATATCAAGGGTATTTT.

The chain has TRBV9 and TRBJ1-2; possible D gene TRBD1, 5 bases. V lost 3 bases and J lost 4, with 16 bases in between. The CDR3 has 15 amino acids. Germline lookup yields CDR1 SGDLS and CDR2 YYNGEE. The CDR3 nucleotides are TGTGCCAGCAGCGAGGGGAGGACCGACCTCTATGGCTACACCTTC. This encodes CASSEGRTDLYGYTF.

This sequence joins TRBV18 and TRBJ1-2; D call uncertain. Germline V gene data show CDR1 as KGHSH and CDR2 as LQKENI. The CDR3 loop spans 14 amino acids. V shed 4 bases and J shed 4 bases, with 13 bases lying between them. The CDR3 sequence is CASSLTTGIYGYTF. DNA for the CDR3: TGTGCCAGCTCACTTACGACGGGGATCTATGGCTACACCTTC.

This clone was recorded once. CDR3 sequence reads: CASRDRGRYSNQPQHF. The DNA of the CDR3 is TGTGCCAGCCGGGACAGGGGGCGTTATAGCAATCAGCCCCAGCATTTT. V gene TRBV2 combines with J gene TRBJ1-5, with TRBD1 identical over 12 bases. The J segment lost 0 bases and the V segment lost 8 bases, leaving 5 bases of the junction unmatched. Germline V lookup: CDR1 SNHLY, CDR2 FYNNEI. The CDR3 sequence is 16 residues long.

The DNA for the CDR3 is TGTGCCAGCAGACCCGGGACTAGCGGGAGTTACAAAGATACGCAGTATTTT. Amino acid sequence: CASRPGTSGSYKDTQYF. The V and J genes are TRBV28 and TRBJ2-3, with 14 bases identical to TRBD2. Germline CDR1 MDHEN, CDR2 SYDVKM. The CDR3 has 17 residues. With V trimmed by 6 bases and J by 5 bases, 10 bases remained unmatched.

The chain has TRBV6-1 and TRBJ1-1; D uncertain. Trimming removed 7 bases from V and 3 bases from J, with 6 bases in between. Germline CDR1 and CDR2: MNHNS and SASEGT. This CDR3 is built from 11 residues. The CDR3 loop reads CASTGYTEAFF. The CDR3 coding sequence is TGTGCCAGCACGGGGTACACTGAAGCTTTCTTT.

V usage is TRBV28 and J usage is TRBJ2-1; 7 bases agree with TRBD2. Trimming at V came to 8 bases and at J to 0 bases, leaving 7 bases not matched to a gene. Germline CDR1 and CDR2: MDHEN and SYDVKM. CDR3 size: 15 residues. CDR3 sequence reads: CASRRSGISYNEQFF. Written as DNA, the CDR3 is TGTGCCAGCCGGAGAAGCGGGATCTCCTACAATGAGCAGTTCTTC.

V is TRBV6-5 and J is TRBJ2-3, with a tentative D call TRBD1 (6 bases). V lost 6 bases to trimming and J lost 1 base, with 14 bases between them. The germline V gene has CDR1 MNHEY and CDR2 SVGAGI. The CDR3 consists of 15 residues. CDR3 bases: TGTGCCAGCAGGAACAGGGCCCTTGGCACAGATACGCAGTATTTT. This gives the protein CASRNRALGTDTQYF.

The V call is TRBV10-1, the J call TRBJ2-2; the match to TRBD2 covers 13 bases. The germline gives CDR1 WNHNN, CDR2 SYGVQD (reference sequence). The CDR3 spans 21 residues. The junction had 21 bases not matched to a gene; V was cut back by 8 bases and J by 3 bases. CDR3 region: CASLVKRTSGSMIPYTGELFF. DNA of the CDR3: TGCGCCAGCCTGGTAAAAAGGACTAGCGGGAGTATGATTCCCTACACCGGGGAGCTGTTTTTT.

The genes are TRBV2 and TRBJ1-2; no clear D gene. V was cut by 5 bases and J by 4 bases, with 8 bases left in between. The length of the CDR3 is 12 residues. In germline, CDR1 is SNHLY, CDR2 FYNNEI. The CDR3 sequence: CASSPASYGYTF. CDR3 DNA sequence: TGTGCCAGCAGTCCCGCTAGCTATGGCTACACCTTC.

This chain connects TRBV4-2 to TRBJ2-2; D perhaps matches TRBD2 (7 bases). Germline CDR1 reads LGHNA; CDR2 reads YNFKEQ. The CDR3 has 16 amino acids. V shed 4 bases and J shed 1 base, with 13 bases lying between them. The CDR3 sequence: CASSPGEGGNTGELFF. The DNA for the CDR3 is TGTGCCAGCAGCCCCGGGGAGGGGGGGAACACCGGGGAGCTGTTTTTT.